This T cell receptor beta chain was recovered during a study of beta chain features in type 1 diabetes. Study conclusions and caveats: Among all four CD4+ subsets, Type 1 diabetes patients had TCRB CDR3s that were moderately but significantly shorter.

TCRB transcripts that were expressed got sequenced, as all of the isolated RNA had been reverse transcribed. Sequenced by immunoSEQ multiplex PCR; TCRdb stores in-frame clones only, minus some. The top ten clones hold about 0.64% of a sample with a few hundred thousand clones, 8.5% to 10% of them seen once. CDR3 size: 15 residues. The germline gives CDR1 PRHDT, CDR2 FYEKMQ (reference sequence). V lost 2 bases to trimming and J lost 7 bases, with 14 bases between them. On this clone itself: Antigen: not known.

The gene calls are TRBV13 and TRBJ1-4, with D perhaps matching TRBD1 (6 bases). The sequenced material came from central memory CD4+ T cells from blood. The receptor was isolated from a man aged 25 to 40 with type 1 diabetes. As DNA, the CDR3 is TGTGCCAGCAGCTTAAGGATGGGGGCGAGTGAAAAACTGTTTTTT. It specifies CASSLRMGASEKLFF.